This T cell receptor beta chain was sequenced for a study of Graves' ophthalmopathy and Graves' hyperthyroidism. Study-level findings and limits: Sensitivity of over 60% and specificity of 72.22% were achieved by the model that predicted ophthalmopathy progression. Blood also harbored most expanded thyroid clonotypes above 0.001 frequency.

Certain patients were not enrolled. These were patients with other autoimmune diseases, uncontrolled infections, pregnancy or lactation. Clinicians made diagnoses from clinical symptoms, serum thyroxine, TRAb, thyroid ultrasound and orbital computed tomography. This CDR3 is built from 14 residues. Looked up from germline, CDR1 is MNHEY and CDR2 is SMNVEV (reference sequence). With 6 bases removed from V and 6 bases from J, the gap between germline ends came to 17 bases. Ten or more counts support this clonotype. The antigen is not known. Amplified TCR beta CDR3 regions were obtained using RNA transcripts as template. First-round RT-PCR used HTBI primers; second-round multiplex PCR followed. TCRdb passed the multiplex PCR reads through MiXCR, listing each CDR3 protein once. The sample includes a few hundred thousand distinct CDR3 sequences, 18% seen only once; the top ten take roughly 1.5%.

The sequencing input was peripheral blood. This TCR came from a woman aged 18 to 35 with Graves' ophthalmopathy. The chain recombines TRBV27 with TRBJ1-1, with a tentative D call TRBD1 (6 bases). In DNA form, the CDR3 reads TGTGCCAGCAGATCGGCAGGGGAGGTCGCTGAAGCTTTCTTT. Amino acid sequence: CASRSAGEVAEAFF.